This T cell receptor (beta chain) appears in the sequencing data of a study of cytomegalovirus exposure and HLA in healthy donors (dated by TCRdb to 2017 to 2019). About the study as a whole: According to an earlier analysis of 587 of the donors, about 170 million T cells yielded 117 million unique TCR beta sequences and 276 Gb of sequence data. Typing coverage varied by locus: roughly 620-640 donors for A, B, C, DRB1 and DQB1; approximately 560 for DQA1; approximately 570 for DPA1; around 450 for DPB1. The study was designed to test whether signatures of past pathogen exposure could be identified by cataloging public T cell receptors. The study combined high-throughput TCR immunosequencing, statistical association of individual TCRs with disease status, and machine learning to predict cytomegalovirus infection status. In the later analysis, no new phenotypic data were used to find candidate immune exposures; instead, reliance was placed on TCR beta sequences and their occurrence across donors. Besides the first cohort of 666 subjects, a separate validation cohort made up of roughly 120 different subjects was used. In an earlier analysis of a few hundred of the donors, high-throughput TCR beta sequencing was used to judge whether each TCR beta V gene segment behaved as functional or pseudogenic. Because of strong linkage in the cohort, roughly five DR-DQ haplotypes were treated as single units for association and clustering. An early release that covered several hundred HLA-typed donors contained approximately 300 gigabases of sequencing data and roughly 84 million unique TCR sequences. All discovery cohort repertoires had been generated using a single sequencing platform. Among the roughly 370 genotyped donors, around 81% belonged to the genetic ancestry cluster associated with self-reported Caucasian donors. Using immunosequencing, the study profiled T cell repertoires from about 620 subjects and related those repertoires to cytomegalovirus serostatus. HLA typing included class I and class II loci at four-digit resolution. In a later analysis, previously published TCR beta repertoires from 666 donors were re-analyzed and high-resolution HLA genotyping was added so that TCR occurrence patterns could be studied. A later genetic analysis used genome-wide SNP genotypes for about 65% of the roughly 670 donors, treating that subset as a discovery cohort. On average, 235,054 unique TCR beta nucleotide sequences were sequenced per donor among roughly 430 genotyped donors of the cohort, with 15% to 20% of those sequences being non-productive. Donor age, sex, ethnicity and CMV serostatus were compiled together with the repertoire data. Overall study results and their limits: A further reported finding was that TCR beta sequences accurately predicted the HLA-A and HLA-B alleles for most subjects in the first cohort. Presence/absence analyses assumed roughly uniform sequencing depth across donors, an assumption that may not hold. Cytomegalovirus status was reported to be diagnosed by the classifier with high specificity and sensitivity in both the original and validation cohorts. In a later analysis, HLA-associated TCR beta chains showed more clonal expansion and lower generation probabilities than non-associated chains that were equally common. Some IMGT-functional V segments, including TRBV6-2 and TRBV6-3, could not be distinguished by the 87-base-pair reads and were therefore excluded. When HLA alleles, especially DR and DQ, strongly co-occurred, TCR associations were difficult to assign to individual alleles. Most CMV-associated TCR beta chains appeared to be HLA-restricted in a later analysis, and the HLA associations seemed to be driven largely by CMV exposure. According to a later genetic analysis, donors in an Asian-associated ancestry cluster had fewer N-insertions in productive TCRs than the roughly 700-donor mean. Only TCR beta chains were sequenced in this cohort, and the absence of alpha or paired-chain data limited detectable features. It was suggested by the authors that the approach could potentially be generalized to other disease states and immunological phenotypes. The sequencing pipeline was judged likely to have produced a cluster of highly shared sequence variants as a technical artifact. For the cohort, immune exposure information was limited to CMV serostatus. Some 15 rarely observed V segments, including chromosome 9 orphons, were excluded from the earlier analysis of several hundred of the donors because counts were too low. Specific HLA alleles were associated with 15,000 to 20,000 TCR beta sequences at a false discovery rate of 0.05 in a later analysis. Because HLA typing was missing for some donors at each locus, association tests included only the typed subset. In a later analysis, several top co-occurrence clusters were reported to appear linked to parvovirus B19, influenza, CMV and Epstein-Barr virus. Across donors, most TCR sequences were observed very rarely, whereas some public TCRs were present in many individuals. In an earlier analysis of several hundred of the donors, most TCR beta V segments were observed in productive rearrangements about 87% or about 30% of the time, broadly matching IMGT annotations. The study listed 150 to 200 TCR beta chains as associated with cytomegalovirus. An association between a missense DCLRE1C variant and V-gene and J-gene trimming of TCR beta chains was found in a later genetic analysis and replicated in an independent cohort. In a later analysis, TCR association rates were found to vary across HLA loci, with the most associated TCRs seen for DRB1 alleles and the fewest for HLA-C alleles. Linkage disequilibrium might explain the correlated functional status among segregating V segments, but an unknown experimental factor could not be ruled out. A few of the identified cytomegalovirus-associated TCR beta chains were confirmed in vitro to be specific for cytomegalovirus antigens.

For this chain, trimming is 6 bases at the V end and 2 bases at the J end, and the number of junction bases without a gene match is 4. The CDR3 has 14 amino acids, counting the end cysteine and phenylalanine. The sequence is cut down to CDR3 DNA, 42 bases in frame from base 1. Looking up the germline V gene yields CDR1 KGHSH and CDR2 LQKENI. This clone has only a few counts. The antigen it binds to is not known. The record has no base qualities; no much larger clone is one base away. Receptors were amplified or captured by the immunoSEQ multiplex PCR assay. The multiplex PCR relied on a mix of 60 forward primers for TCR Vbeta segments and 13 reverse primers for TCR Jbeta segments. The CDR3 region of rearranged TCR beta genes was amplified from genomic DNA with a multiplex PCR assay. On the Illumina HiSeq System, the amplified TCR beta libraries were sequenced as 87-base-pair reads. Concerning the study's data processing: A later analysis tallied around 87 million unique TCR beta chains across the 666 repertoires, and around 12 million of those chains were shared by two or more donors. A nearest-neighbor algorithm error-corrected the raw reads and collapsed the reads into unique sequences, merging closely related sequences to remove PCR and sequencing errors. Alignment of CDR3 sequences to IMGT reference sequences was used to assign V, D and J gene segments. For a sequence to be retained, a match of at least six nucleotides to both a V gene segment and a J gene segment was required. Rearrangements were called productive when the CDR3 lacked stop codons and stayed in frame with V and J; all others were non-productive. Following IMGT convention, CDR3 was defined as the stretch from the second conserved V-encoded cysteine up to the conserved J-encoded phenylalanine. The earlier analysis of about 570 of the donors excluded any sequence lacking an unambiguous match to a single V gene segment. An earlier analysis of about 600 of the donors called V segments functional above 56.7% productive rearrangements and segregating when the between-donor standard deviation exceeded 5%. A statistical classification framework was developed to diagnose cytomegalovirus status using the catalog of TCR beta chain sequences. In a later analysis, V and J genes were assigned by comparing TCR nucleotide sequences against IMGT/GENE-DB human TR gene sequences. In a later analysis, CDR3 sequences and most-parsimonious VDJ recombination scenarios were assigned using the TCRdist pipeline. In a later analysis, each TCR beta chain was defined by its CDR3 amino acid sequence together with its V-gene family, and reads without a unique V-gene family were excluded. In a later analysis, 450 to 600 highly shared, low-generation-probability nucleotide sequences were removed to address suspected cross-contamination and a sequencing artifact. In a later analysis, a clonal expansion index for each public chain was calculated from normalized within-repertoire ranks of inferred template counts. In a later analysis, generation probabilities were computed with a VDJ recombination model fitted to out-of-frame rearrangements, and the resulting probabilities were checked against IGoR. A later analysis scored TCR-TCR, TCR-HLA and TCR-CMV co-occurrence with hypergeometric tests, applying a repertoire-size bias correction to TCR pairs. To estimate false discovery rates, a later analysis permuted the HLA or CMV assignments 20 times. In a later analysis, co-occurring TCRs were grouped using DBSCAN, with TCRdist sequence similarity added in when clustering inside HLA-allele-positive subsets. Repertoires with fewer than 30,000 or more than 120,000 public chains were left out of co-occurrence clustering, as were about 5 repertoires with anomalous nucleotide sharing. TCRdb holds this immuneACCESS table with in-frame rearrangements only. Some clones are missing; in checked studies, unresolved V genes explain under half, and the rest has no known cause. The DNA was the basis for D and trimming; V, J and clone size are from that table. Across this sample there are 90,000 to 140,000 clones, with around 70% seen only once. Together, the top ten hold 3% to 3.5% of the sample.

The cohort comprised some 700 healthy bone marrow donors. At the time of sampling, every cohort member was nominally healthy, though immune exposures that went unrecorded were likely present. The donor tested CMV seronegative, placing the donor among the 350 to 400 seronegative members of the cohort. A peripheral blood sample was provided by each donor, and peripheral blood mononuclear cells were used for TCR beta sequencing. Genomic DNA was extracted from the blood cell samples with the Qiagen DNeasy Blood Extraction Kit. The chain uses TRBV18 and TRBJ1-1; 9 central bases correspond to TRBD1. The receptor was derived from a man aged 25-40 years in good health and CMV-seronegative. The specimen sequenced was PBMCs. The DNA sequence is TGTGCCAGCTCCGTACAGGGGGCAAACACTGAAGCTTTCTTT. This codes for CASSVQGANTEAFF.